These T cell receptor beta chains were read from a single sample in a study of blood T cell repertoires in COVID-19. Data came from immunoSEQ multiplex PCR; TCRdb stores just in-frame clones and leaves some out. The table lists approximately 210,000 clones, 80% to 85% of them singletons. The sequenced sample was peripheral blood. The receptors were gathered from a human donor in a cohort sampled during active COVID-19. The CDR3 runs from the conserved cysteine through the conserved F or W. A D gene is named only where the DNA matches it firmly. A clone size is listed for some rows: how often the clone was seen (once, few, many), or a class if it is expanded.

D gene	J gene	clone size	V gene	CDR3 protein	CDR3 DNA
NA	TRBJ1-2	NA	TRBV18	CASSPRRDYNYGYTF	TGTGCCAGCTCACCAAGGCGGGATTATAACTATGGCTACACCTTC
NA	TRBJ1-2	NA	TRBV7-2	CASSLERGNYGYTF	TGTGCCAGCAGCTTAGAACGGGGGAACTATGGCTACACCTTC
TRBD1	TRBJ2-5	NA	TRBV28	CASSPSGTGEETQYF	TGTGCCAGCAGCCCTTCCGGGACAGGGGAAGAGACCCAGTACTTC
TRBD2	TRBJ2-7	NA	TRBV14	CASSQYPWRGRYEQYF	TGTGCCAGCAGCCAATACCCGTGGCGGGGGAGGTACGAGCAGTACTTC
NA	TRBJ2-7	once	TRBV4-3	CASSQQTGQFFSYEQYF	TGCGCCAGCAGCCAGCAGACCGGACAGTTTTTCTCCTACGAGCAGTACTTC
TRBD1	TRBJ2-7	NA	TRBV3-1/TRBV3-2	CASSGPGTGSSYEQYF	TGTGCCAGCAGCGGCCCCGGGACAGGGAGCTCCTACGAGCAGTACTTC
TRBD1	TRBJ2-7	few	TRBV7-9	CASSHPGQGAQQYF	TGTGCCAGCAGCCACCCGGGACAGGGGGCGCAGCAGTACTTC
TRBD2	TRBJ2-5	few	TRBV4-2	CASSQDPSGSKTQYF	TGTGCCAGCAGCCAAGACCCCAGCGGGAGTAAGACCCAGTACTTC
TRBD1	TRBJ2-7	NA	TRBV7-9	CASSAEVQGDHYEQYF	TGTGCCAGCAGCGCAGAGGTACAGGGGGATCACTACGAGCAGTACTTC
TRBD2	TRBJ2-1	NA	TRBV27	CASSPTAGTKYNEQFF	TGTGCCAGCAGTCCGACCGCCGGGACTAAATACAATGAGCAGTTCTTC
NA	TRBJ1-2	few	TRBV7-9	CASSFRGMKGYTF	TGTGCCAGCAGCTTCCGAGGGATGAAGGGCTACACCTTC
TRBD1	TRBJ1-5	NA	TRBV6-7	CASSYPGQGEGRDQPQHF	TGTGCCAGCAGTTACCCCGGACAGGGGGAAGGAAGAGATCAGCCCCAGCATTTT
NA	TRBJ2-7	once	TRBV13	CASSLGGVAEGWAYEQYF	TGTGCCAGCAGCTTAGGGGGGGTAGCGGAGGGTTGGGCCTACGAGCAGTACTTC
NA	TRBJ1-5	NA	TRBV6-6	CASRRVGGAFNQPQHF	TGTGCCAGCAGGCGGGTTGGAGGGGCTTTCAATCAGCCCCAGCATTTT
NA	TRBJ1-1	few	TRBV23-1	CASSQSEPDSTEAFF	TGCGCCAGCAGTCAATCGGAGCCCGATAGCACTGAAGCTTTCTTT
NA	TRBJ1-1	once	TRBV27	CASSLLGDGAKAFF	TGTGCCAGCAGTCTTTTGGGTGATGGGGCGAAAGCTTTCTTT
NA	TRBJ2-3	NA	TRBV4-3	CASSPRPGLNTDTQYF	TGCGCCAGCAGCCCGCGGCCGGGACTCAACACAGATACGCAGTATTTT
NA	TRBJ2-7	NA	TRBV7-9	CASSFGSTYEQYF	TGTGCCAGCAGCTTTGGGAGTACCTACGAGCAGTACTTC
NA	TRBJ2-7	NA	TRBV7-3	CASSLGGTPSYEQYF	TGTGCCAGCAGCTTAGGCGGGACCCCCTCCTACGAGCAGTACTTC
NA	TRBJ1-2	NA	TRBV4-1	CASSWIGGEGYTF	TGCGCCAGCAGCTGGATTGGAGGTGAAGGCTACACCTTC
NA	TRBJ2-1	NA	TRBV5-1	CASSFAGWDEQFF	TGCGCCAGCAGCTTCGCAGGGTGGGATGAGCAGTTCTTC
NA	TRBJ1-2	once	TRBV9	CASSVEETGRGGYTF	TGTGCCAGCAGCGTAGAGGAAACCGGCAGGGGTGGCTACACCTTC
TRBD2	TRBJ2-2	few	TRBV14	CASRTTSASRGELFF	TGTGCCAGCAGAACCACTAGCGCATCCCGCGGGGAGCTGTTTTTT
NA	TRBJ1-2	NA	TRBV7-8	CASSPPSEPRDGYTF	TGTGCCAGCAGCCCCCCCTCCGAGCCCCGGGATGGCTACACCTTC
TRBD1	TRBJ2-5	NA	TRBV10-3	CAISAGTGVFVDQETQYF	TGTGCCATCAGCGCTGGGACAGGGGTTTTCGTTGACCAAGAGACCCAGTACTTC
NA	TRBJ1-3	NA	TRBV9	CASSPGDFSGNTIYF	TGTGCCAGCAGCCCCGGCGACTTCTCTGGAAACACCATATATTTT
NA	TRBJ2-1	NA	TRBV28	CASSLDWSSYNEQFF	TGTGCCAGCAGCCTTGACTGGAGCTCCTACAATGAGCAGTTCTTC
NA	TRBJ1-2	once	TRBV27	CAIRRQGSIGNYGYTF	TGTGCCATACGTCGGCAGGGGAGTATTGGTAACTATGGCTACACCTTC
TRBD2	TRBJ2-1	few	TRBV29-1	CSVVNPTSDQSSYNEQFF	TGCAGCGTTGTGAACCCCACTAGCGACCAAAGCTCCTACAATGAGCAGTTCTTC
TRBD1	TRBJ1-2	few	TRBV5-1	CASSSAGQGGGGYTF	TGCGCCAGCAGCTCCGCTGGACAGGGGGGTGGAGGCTACACCTTC
NA	TRBJ1-1	NA	TRBV12-5	CASGLVLGTTLEAFF	TGTGCTAGTGGTTTGGTACTCGGGACAACCCTTGAAGCTTTCTTT
TRBD2	TRBJ2-7	NA	TRBV30	CAWRLGTSGIYEQYF	TGTGCCTGGAGACTCGGGACTAGCGGTATCTACGAGCAGTACTTC
TRBD1	TRBJ2-7	few	TRBV19	CASSPGTGRDEQYF	TGTGCCAGTAGTCCCGGGACAGGGCGGGACGAGCAGTACTTC
TRBD2	TRBJ2-6	NA	TRBV3-1/TRBV3-2	CASSQGLAGGSGANVLTF	TGTGCCAGCAGCCAAGGACTAGCGGGAGGCTCTGGGGCCAACGTCCTGACTTTC